This TCR beta chain was captured in a study of T cell responses to AZD1222 COVID-19 vaccine. Here immunoSEQ multiplex PCR was the method, and the copy in TCRdb shows in-frame clones only, minus some. The sample has some 130,000 clones, 75% to 90% seen once; the top ten hold roughly 3.9%. Germline values: CDR1 MNHEY, CDR2 SVGEGT. The germline V and J ends were trimmed by 5 bases and 2 bases, with 13 bases remaining between them. CDR3 length: 15 amino acids. The sequence was obtained from an adult in good health. The J gene is TRBJ1-5, the V gene TRBV6-2 or TRBV6-3, with D perhaps TRBD1 (5 bases). This specimen consisted of peripheral blood, obtained on day 0 of AZD1222 vaccination. CDR3 in amino acids: CASSPAGAGNQPQHF. The CDR3 DNA reads TGTGCCAGCAGTCCGGCCGGGGCTGGCAATCAGCCCCAGCATTTT.